The 19 T cell receptor beta chains reported below all come from one sample, sequenced in a study of beta chain features in type 1 diabetes. No antigen has been identified for these receptors. Study observations and caveats: Among patients with Type 1 diabetes, TCRB CDR3s were moderately but significantly shorter in every one of the four CD4+ subsets.

The sequenced template was cDNA made from the entire isolated RNA. Sequenced by immunoSEQ multiplex PCR; TCRdb stores in-frame clones only, minus some. Of 150,000 to 200,000 clones listed, around 8.6% are singletons. The sequencing sample was made of central memory CD4+ T cells from blood. The source is a woman aged 18-30 years with type 1 diabetes.

The rearrangement uses TRBV9 and TRBJ1-3; TRBD1 aligns across 8 bases. Unmatched junction bases numbered 8, after V lost 0 bases and J lost 0 bases. The CDR3 length is 18 residues. Germline V gene sequence: CDR1 SGDLS, CDR2 YYNGEE. The CDR3 region is CASSVAQGALFSGNTIYF. The CDR3 nucleotides are TGTGCCAGCAGCGTAGCTCAGGGGGCCCTATTCTCTGGAAACACCATATATTTT.

The chain has TRBV29-1 and TRBJ1-1, with D possibly being TRBD1 (5 bases). Germline V gives CDR1 SQVTM, CDR2 ANQGSEA. The CDR3 has 14 amino acids. V was clipped by 6 bases and J by 4 bases, with 18 bases between them. CDR3 DNA sequence: TGCAGCGTGGAAAAACAGGCCCTAGTCACTGAAGCTTTCTTT. Encoded protein: CSVEKQALVTEAFF.

The rearrangement uses TRBV5-4 and TRBJ1-1; tentative D call: TRBD1 (6 bases). This CDR3 spans 18 amino acids. Trimming pared 3 bases from V and 1 base from J, leaving 22 bases between. Germline assignment: CDR1 SGHNT and CDR2 YYREEE (reference sequence). The CDR3 sequence is CASSSGLPALQGNTEAFF. Here the CDR3 DNA reads TGTGCCAGCAGCTCGGGATTACCCGCCCTACAGGGGAACACTGAAGCTTTCTTT.

The rearrangement joins TRBV4-2 to TRBJ2-5, with 9 bases fitting TRBD2. Trimming cost V 0 bases and J 5 bases; bases outside gene matches: 10. The germline gives CDR1 LGHNA, CDR2 YNFKEQ. The CDR3 sequence is 17 residues long. Written as DNA, the CDR3 is TGTGCCAGCAGCCAAGATCCTAGCGGGACGGGGGGGGAGACCCAGTACTTC. Translating gives CASSQDPSGTGGETQYF.

This clone showed up many times. The CDR3: CASSQSREDEQYF. The CDR3 DNA reads as TGCGCCAGCAGTCAATCGAGGGAGGACGAGCAGTACTTC. The chain uses TRBV23-1 and TRBJ2-7, with D tentatively TRBD2 (6 bases). TRBV23-1 is assigned to the ORF class and has an uncertain function. Trimming removed 0 bases from V and 5 bases from J, with 8 bases in between. The CDR3 sequence is 13 residues long.

This clone was recorded a few times. The rearrangement uses TRBV29-1 and TRBJ2-1, with 11 bases lining up with TRBD2. With 0 bases clipped from V and 4 bases from J, the junction kept 2 bases outside the gene matches. CDR1 is SQVTM and CDR2 is ANQGSEA in the germline V gene. This CDR3 has 15 residues. CDR3 coding DNA: TGCAGCGTTGAAGAACTAGCGGGGGTATACAATGAGCAGTTCTTC. Protein sequence: CSVEELAGVYNEQFF.

This clone was recorded a few times. This rearrangement joins TRBV4-3 to TRBJ1-1, with D unclear. V was shortened by 4 bases and J by 4 bases, with 13 bases between the two germline ends. CDR3 size: 14 residues. Germline lookup yields CDR1 LGHNA and CDR2 YSLEER. The CDR3 spells CASSLQLEGTEAFF. The CDR3 DNA reads as TGCGCCAGCAGCCTACAGTTGGAGGGCACTGAAGCTTTCTTT.

The V gene is TRBV11-2, the J gene TRBJ2-5, with TRBD2 as a possible D gene (6 bases). Trimming took 3 bases from V and 5 from J, leaving 13 bases between them. The CDR3 has 14 amino acids. Germline V gene lookup returns CDR1 SGHAT and CDR2 FQNNGV. The DNA for the CDR3 is TGTGCCAGCAGCTTTTGGGGGGTTGCGGAGACCCAGTACTTC. It yields the protein CASSFWGVAETQYF.

Only a few counts were recorded for this clone. The chain is built from TRBV4-3 and TRBJ2-1, with 7 bases that match TRBD2. After removal of 4 bases from V and 7 bases from J, the junction contained 4 bases not matched to a gene. CDR3 length: 13 residues. The germline V gene encodes CDR1 LGHNA and CDR2 YSLEER. CDR3 residues: CASSLTGGNEQFF. CDR3 nucleotides: TGCGCCAGCAGCCTAACCGGGGGGAATGAGCAGTTCTTC.

The CDR3 region has the DNA TGCAGTGCCATCGGACTAGATACGTTCTTC. This codes for CSAIGLDTFF. J is TRBJ2-1 and V is TRBV20-1, with TRBD2 matching 7 bases. V gave up 6 bases and J gave up 15 bases; unmatched junction bases: 8. The CDR3 spans 10 residues. Germline CDR1 is DFQATT and CDR2 is SNEGSKA (reference sequence).

CDR3 nucleotide sequence: TGTGCCACCAGCAGAGCCCGACAGGGGATAACGCAGTATTTT. Its protein is CATSRARQGITQYF. The chain has TRBV15 and TRBJ2-3; 8 positions agree with TRBD1. From germline, CDR1 is LNHNV and CDR2 YYDKDF (reference sequence). J lost 9 bases, V lost 1 base, and 6 bases had no gene match. CDR3 length: 14 amino acids.

This clone was seen a handful of times. V usage is TRBV6-1 and J usage is TRBJ2-7; TRBD1 aligns across 8 bases. The CDR3 runs 15 residues. CDR1 is MNHNS, CDR2 SASEGT, per germline. The J segment lost 4 bases and the V segment lost 2 bases, leaving 7 bases of the junction unmatched. The CDR3 DNA reads as TGTGCCAGCAGTGAATACGTGACAGGGGTTTACGAGCAGTACTTC. Its protein product is CASSEYVTGVYEQYF.

The chain links TRBV7-2 to TRBJ1-1; perhaps TRBD1 as D (5 bases). The germline gives CDR1 SGHTA, CDR2 FQGNSA. V gave up 0 bases and J gave up 7 bases, with 15 bases separating them. The CDR3 covers 15 residues. This CDR3 reads CASSLALQGKGEAFF. The DNA for the CDR3 is TGTGCCAGCAGCTTAGCGTTGCAGGGTAAGGGTGAAGCTTTCTTT.

V usage is TRBV4-1 and J usage is TRBJ1-3; 9 nucleotides align to TRBD1. V lost 0 bases to trimming and J lost 1 base; unmatched junction nucleotides: 4. This CDR3 contains 17 residues. CDR1 is MGHRA, CDR2 YSYEKL, per germline. CDR3 sequence reads: CASSQDPTGGSGNTIYF. The CDR3 nucleotides read TGCGCCAGCAGCCAAGATCCGACAGGGGGTTCTGGAAACACCATATATTTT.

J is TRBJ1-1 and V is TRBV29-1; D gene unclear. This CDR3 is 10 amino acids long. V was pared by 2 bases and J by 9 bases, with 7 bases between. From germline, CDR1 is SQVTM and CDR2 ANQGSEA. The CDR3: CSVESGKAFF. CDR3 sequence (DNA): TGCAGCGTTGAATCGGGGAAAGCTTTCTTT.

The chain joins TRBV11-1 to TRBJ2-1; the match to TRBD1 covers 8 bases. The CDR3 has 15 amino acids. Germline values: CDR1 SGHAT, CDR2 FQDESV (reference sequence). V shed 2 bases and J 12 bases; nucleotides not matched to a gene: 12. The CDR3, as DNA: TGTGCCAGCAGCTTATTGGCAGGGGGCCACGAAATGCAGTTCTTC. Protein product: CASSLLAGGHEMQFF.

This clone was counted a few times. The chain recombines TRBV4-1 with TRBJ1-5, with D possibly matching TRBD1 (5 bases). Between the trimmed V and J ends, which lost 1 base and 6 bases, there was a span of 19 bases. The CDR3 is 17 amino acids. Germline V lookup: CDR1 MGHRA, CDR2 YSYEKL. The CDR3 reads CASSQGEGARATQPQHF. The CDR3 bases are TGCGCCAGCAGCCAAGGGGAAGGGGCGAGAGCGACTCAGCCCCAGCATTTT.

This clone was seen a few times. The chain has TRBV7-9 and TRBJ1-2; the D gene is possibly TRBD1 (5 bases). The CDR3 is 15 residues long. The V end lost 2 bases, the J end lost 4 bases, and 14 bases lay between the germline ends. In germline, CDR1 is SEHNR, CDR2 FQNEAQ (reference sequence). The CDR3 DNA reads TGTGCCAGCAGCTTAAAGGCAGGGCCATTCTATGGCTACACCTTC. This codes for CASSLKAGPFYGYTF.

This clone has a handful of counts. The chain recombines TRBV28 with TRBJ1-3, with D uncertain. This CDR3 region has 17 residues. The germline CDR1 and CDR2 sequences are MDHEN and SYDVKM. Trimming left V 4 bases short and J 5 bases short, with 21 bases between. CDR3 coding DNA: TGTGCCAGCAGTTCTCGATCGGAGGGCCTAAATAGAAACACCATATATTTT. As protein: CASSSRSEGLNRNTIYF.